The clone carrying this T cell receptor (beta chain) was detected a few times. In the same sample, other DNA sequences code for this CDR3. These data belong to a study of cytomegalovirus exposure and HLA in healthy donors. Study context: Earlier findings included about 120 million unique TCR beta sequences obtained from about 170 million T cells. In an early release, HLA-typed donors contributed 75 million to 85 million unique TCR sequences.

The CDR3 consists of 15 residues. V was clipped by 2 bases and J by 0 bases, with 8 bases between them. Germline V gene sequence: CDR1 GTSNPN, CDR2 SVGIG (reference sequence). PCR was performed using 60 Vbeta and 13 Jbeta primers. Profiling relied on immunoSEQ multiplex PCR, and the TCRdb table lists in-frame clones only, not all of them. The top ten clones hold 2.9% of a sample with some 120,000 clones, more than 15% of them seen once. The TCR originated in a female donor in good health and CMV-seropositive. The rearrangement links TRBV30 to TRBJ1-6, with D hard to call. Source material: PBMCs. For the CDR3, the DNA is TGTGCCTGGAGTCGTATTAGCTCCTATAATTCACCCCTCCACTTT. Protein sequence: CAWSRISSYNSPLHF. Supplemented by reference TRBV30 and TRBJ1-6, the full variable domain reads SQTIHQWPATLVQPVGSPLSLECTVEGTSNPNLYWYRQAAGRGLQLLFYSVGIGQISSEVPQNLSASRPQDRQFILSSKKLLLSDSGFYLCAWSRISSYNSPLHFGNGTRLTVT.